A single T cell receptor (beta chain) is shown here with its context. As yet, its antigen is unknown. The entry originates in a study of T cell responses to AZD1222 COVID-19 vaccine. Whole-study findings and limits: Spike as a whole was targeted by vaccine-associated CD4 TCRs, dominant at 160-218 and 743-854.

TCRdb's copy holds only in-frame clones and misses some; the assay was immunoSEQ multiplex PCR. Of 90,000 to 150,000 clones in the sample, about 90% were seen once. CDR3 length: 16 residues. The ends were cut back, 3 bases at V and 1 base at J, with 13 bases in the middle. Germline-derived CDR1 and CDR2 are LNHDA and SQIVND (reference sequence). The material was peripheral blood, obtained on day 0 of AZD1222 vaccination. The TCR originated in an adult in good health. The chain links TRBV19 to TRBJ1-5; D unresolved. CDR3: CASSMFASGSNQPQHF. The CDR3 coding sequence is TGTGCCAGTAGTATGTTTGCCAGCGGGAGCAATCAGCCCCAGCATTTT.